The 26 T cell receptor beta chains presented below share a single source sample, sequenced in a study of control samples from healthy donors and cancer patients. Profiled with immunoSEQ multiplex PCR; TCRdb holds only in-frame clones, not every one. Of about 180,000 clones detected, over 85% appear once; the ten largest clones hold 1.3% to 1.5%. The sample consisted of blood. All receptors come from a man aged 25 to 40 in good health.

The chain employs TRBV27 and TRBJ2-3, with 9 bases identical to TRBD2. V shed 8 bases, J shed 3 bases, and the junction held 9 bases outside the gene matches. The CDR3 spans 15 residues. Looked up from germline, CDR1 is MNHEY and CDR2 is SMNVEV (reference sequence). CDR3 DNA sequence: TGTGCCAGCCTGCGGGAGGGGGCTTTGACAGATACGCAGTATTTT. It codes for CASLREGALTDTQYF.

This CDR3 is CATSPRQNTGELFF. The CDR3 DNA reads as TGTGCCACCAGCCCCCGACAGAACACCGGGGAGCTGTTTTTT. The chain couples TRBV15 to TRBJ2-2; D remains ambiguous. In germline, CDR1 is LNHNV, CDR2 YYDKDF (reference sequence). The CDR3 spans 14 residues. Deletions cut 5 bases from V and 1 base from J, with 8 bases between.

This clone appeared once. The chain links TRBV7-9 to TRBJ1-2, with unresolved D. The germline V and J ends were trimmed by 5 bases and 4 bases, with 8 bases remaining between them. Germline values: CDR1 SEHNR, CDR2 FQNEAQ (reference sequence). The CDR3 spans 12 residues. The CDR3 region is CASSLDLYGYTF. The CDR3 region has the DNA TGTGCCAGCAGCCTGGACCTCTATGGCTACACCTTC.

The chain uses TRBV10-3 and TRBJ1-3, with D uncertain. V was clipped by 4 bases and J by 0 bases, with 4 bases between them. The CDR3 totals 13 residues. Germline assignment: CDR1 ENHRY and CDR2 SYGVKD. CDR3 DNA sequence: TGTGCCATCAGTGTTAACTCTGGAAACACCATATATTTT. Its translation is CAISVNSGNTIYF.

V usage is TRBV19 and J usage is TRBJ1-6, with 10 nucleotides matching TRBD1. Germline values: CDR1 LNHDA, CDR2 SQIVND (reference sequence). The CDR3 length is 14 residues. The ends lost 5 bases at V and 7 bases at J; junction bases unmatched: 2. In DNA form, the CDR3 reads TGTGCCAGTAGTGTGGACAGGGGGAATTCACCCCTCCACTTT. It codes for CASSVDRGNSPLHF.

Concerning this clone: Mismatch with germline at one junction end may stem from a read error. The chain recombines TRBV7-9 with TRBJ2-7, with 11 bases that match TRBD2. Germline V CDR1 and CDR2: SEHNR, FQNEAQ (reference sequence). This CDR3 is 14 amino acids long. The DNA for the CDR3 is TGTGCCAGCACACTTAGCGGGGGGGCCTATGAGCAGTACTTC. Protein: CASTLSGGAYEQYF.

The chain couples TRBV30 to TRBJ2-5, with TRBD2 identical over 8 bases. V lost 2 bases and J lost 2; bases outside the gene matches: 7. This CDR3 comprises 15 residues. Germline V CDR1 and CDR2: GTSNPN, SVGIG (reference sequence). This CDR3 reads CAWSYGSGIQETQYF. The CDR3 DNA reads TGTGCCTGGAGTTACGGTAGCGGGATACAAGAGACCCAGTACTTC.

This clone occurred once. The rearrangement joins TRBV3-1 (or the pseudogene TRBV3-2) to TRBJ2-7, with D tentatively TRBD1 or TRBD2 (5 bases each). This CDR3 is built from 15 residues. Germline lookup yields CDR1 LGHDT and CDR2 YNNKEL (reference sequence). V was cut by 4 bases and J by 0 bases, with 13 bases left in between. The CDR3, as DNA: TGTGCCAGCAGCCCTCACGCAGGGAGCTCCTACGAGCAGTACTTC. Encoded protein: CASSPHAGSSYEQYF.

The J gene is TRBJ2-3, the V gene TRBV6-2 or TRBV6-3; D unresolved. Germline CDR1 is MNHEY and CDR2 is SVGEGT. Deletions cut 2 bases from V and 6 bases from J, with 18 bases between. This CDR3 has 16 residues. DNA for the CDR3: TGTGCCAGCAGTTACCGCCAGGCATACTCTTTGGATACGCAGTATTTT. This codes for CASSYRQAYSLDTQYF.

The chain couples TRBV27 to TRBJ1-1, with 8 bases that match TRBD1. CDR1 and CDR2 from the germline V gene are MNHEY and SMNVEV (reference sequence). The V segment lost 4 bases and the J segment 0 bases; nucleotides outside the gene matches: 4. The CDR3 runs 15 residues. CDR3 region: CASSSGQGMNTEAFF. The DNA for the CDR3 is TGTGCCAGCAGTTCTGGACAGGGCATGAACACTGAAGCTTTCTTT.

This rearrangement joins TRBV19 to TRBJ1-5; 7 positions match TRBD1. V was clipped by 4 bases and J by 1 base; unmatched bases: 4. Germline CDR1 LNHDA, CDR2 SQIVND (reference sequence). The CDR3 totals 15 residues. The CDR3 coding sequence is TGTGCCAGTAGTAGAGAGGGGGCCAGCAATCAGCCCCAGCATTTT. This gives the protein CASSREGASNQPQHF.

This chain joins TRBV11-2 and TRBJ1-4; 7 bases are shared with TRBD1. CDR1 and CDR2 (germline): SGHAT, FQNNGV. The V segment lost 3 bases and the J segment 4 bases; nucleotides outside the gene matches: 2. This CDR3 contains 14 residues. CDR3 protein: CASSLGQHNEKLFF. Written as DNA, the CDR3 is TGTGCCAGCAGCTTGGGACAGCATAATGAAAAACTGTTTTTT.

This chain uses TRBV30 with TRBJ2-1; no clear D. The CDR3 covers 14 residues. The germline V gene has CDR1 GTSNPN and CDR2 SVGIG (reference sequence). V was shortened by 3 bases and J by 4 bases, with 13 bases between the two germline ends. The DNA for the CDR3 is TGTGCCTGGAGACAGAATGCTAATTACAATGAGCAGTTCTTC. It is translated as CAWRQNANYNEQFF.

V is TRBV18 and J is TRBJ2-3; D is perhaps TRBD1 or TRBD2 (5 bases each). The germline gives CDR1 KGHSH, CDR2 LQKENI. The V gene lost 6 bases and the J gene lost 2 bases, with 15 bases spanning the gap. This CDR3 comprises 15 residues. CDR3 residues: CASSPPGRSTDTQYF. The DNA of the CDR3 is TGTGCCAGCTCCCCGCCGGGACGGTCCACAGATACGCAGTATTTT.

V is TRBV28 and J is TRBJ2-3; a possible D gene is TRBD2 (6 bases). The V and J ends lost 2 bases and 5 bases respectively, with 11 bases between them. Germline CDR1 and CDR2: MDHEN and SYDVKM. This CDR3 spans 14 amino acids. CDR3 residues: CASSLGGMGDTQYF. CDR3 coding DNA: TGTGCCAGCAGTTTAGGGGGGATGGGAGATACGCAGTATTTT.

The chain combines TRBV9 with TRBJ2-5; possible D gene TRBD1, 6 bases. The CDR3 is made up of 14 amino acids. The V and J ends lost 4 bases and 5 bases respectively, with 15 bases between them. The germline V gene has CDR1 SGDLS and CDR2 YYNGEE. The DNA for the CDR3 is TGTGCCAGCAGCCCACAGGGTATTAAGGAGACCCAGTACTTC. This gives the protein CASSPQGIKETQYF.

This chain uses TRBV11-2 with TRBJ1-2; D ambiguous. The CDR3 contains 16 residues. Germline V lookup: CDR1 SGHAT, CDR2 FQNNGV. The germline V and J ends were trimmed by 1 base and 8 bases, with 20 bases remaining between them. This CDR3 is CASSLGRLSNRGGYTF. CDR3 in DNA: TGTGCCAGCAGCTTAGGGAGGTTGAGCAACCGTGGAGGCTACACCTTC.

This clone was observed a few times. The chain is built from TRBV18 and TRBJ2-3; TRBD2 matches at 10 bases. V was pared by 1 base and J by 4 bases, with 5 bases of the junction left unmatched. CDR1 and CDR2 (germline): KGHSH, LQKENI. The CDR3 has 16 residues. The CDR3 DNA sequence: TGTGCCAGCTCACCACTCCCTAGCGGGAGTCCAGATACGCAGTATTTT. Translation: CASSPLPSGSPDTQYF.

The J gene is TRBJ2-3, the V gene TRBV9, with 7 bases aligning to TRBD2. Unmatched junction bases numbered 13, after V lost 3 bases and J lost 6 bases. Per germline, CDR1 SGDLS and CDR2 YYNGEE. This CDR3 has 16 residues. This CDR3 is CASSARDYFSMDTQYF. The CDR3 coding sequence is TGTGCCAGCAGCGCCCGGGACTACTTCTCCATGGATACGCAGTATTTT.

V is TRBV5-4 and J is TRBJ2-7; 11 nucleotides align to TRBD1. The CDR3 has 14 residues. V was pared by 4 bases and J by 4 bases, with 4 bases of the junction left unmatched. The V gene's germline CDR1 is SGHNT and CDR2 YYREEE (reference sequence). This chain's CDR3 is CASSLDRGLYEQYF. CDR3 in DNA: TGTGCCAGCAGCCTGGACAGGGGGCTTTACGAGCAGTACTTC.

The gene calls are TRBV3-1 (or the pseudogene TRBV3-2) and TRBJ2-7; 7 bases fit TRBD2. V was clipped by 5 bases and J by 5 bases; unmatched bases: 3. Per germline, CDR1 LGHDT and CDR2 YNNKEL (reference sequence). CDR3 length equals 12 residues. The CDR3 DNA is TGTGCCAGCAGCGTCGGGAGGAACGAGCAGTACTTC. Its protein product is CASSVGRNEQYF.

This sequence joins TRBV29-1 and TRBJ1-1; D unresolved. Germline CDR1 SQVTM, CDR2 ANQGSEA. This CDR3 is 12 amino acids long. V lost 5 bases to trimming and J lost 7 bases, with 14 bases between them. The CDR3 sequence is CSVSGRADEAFF. The CDR3, as DNA: TGCAGCGTTTCCGGACGGGCGGATGAAGCTTTCTTT.

The V gene is TRBV6-9, the J gene TRBJ2-7; D remains ambiguous. V lost 0 bases and J 0 bases, leaving 3 bases between the germline ends. The CDR3 loop spans 13 amino acids. Germline V gene sequence: CDR1 MNHGY, CDR2 SVAAGI. The CDR3 sequence: CASSYSRSYEQYF. CDR3 nucleotide sequence: TGTGCCAGCAGTTATTCGCGCTCCTACGAGCAGTACTTC.

The chain recombines TRBV27 with TRBJ1-1; the D is unclear. The CDR3 has 13 residues. The germline V gene encodes CDR1 MNHEY and CDR2 SMNVEV (reference sequence). V was trimmed by 5 bases and J by 0 bases, leaving 7 bases between them. This CDR3 reads CASSGRLNTEAFF. The CDR3 DNA follows: TGTGCCAGCAGTGGACGTTTGAACACTGAAGCTTTCTTT.

V is TRBV11-2 and J is TRBJ1-3, with a weak D call TRBD1 (6 bases). Germline V gene sequence: CDR1 SGHAT, CDR2 FQNNGV. CDR3 length equals 19 residues. The V and J ends lost 5 bases and 0 bases respectively, with 23 bases between them. CDR3 coding DNA: TGTGCCAGCAGCGCGGACCCAGGGGCTAATACTCACTCTGGAAACACCATATATTTT. Protein: CASSADPGANTHSGNTIYF.

The chain links TRBV12-3 or TRBV12-4 to TRBJ1-2; D is possibly TRBD1 (5 bases). The CDR3 spans 13 residues. With 7 bases removed from V and 2 bases from J, the gap between germline ends came to 11 bases. The CDR3 DNA reads TGTGCCAGCAAACCATCAGGGAACTATGGCTACACCTTC. Its protein product is CASKPSGNYGYTF.